These 23 T cell receptor beta chains originate from one sample sequenced in a study of T cell changes during pregnancy in multiple sclerosis. The repertoire was sequenced with immunoSEQ multiplex PCR; TCRdb's copy has only in-frame clones and lacks some. Of under 110,000 clones listed, around 92% are singletons. Sequences were derived from peripheral blood, sampled after pregnancy. These receptors all come from a female donor with multiple sclerosis, enrolled in a pregnancy study.

This clone was picked up one time. The genes are TRBV5-6 and TRBJ2-5; 7 bases line up with TRBD2. CDR1 SGHDT and CDR2 YYEEEE come from the germline V gene. This CDR3 is built from 14 residues. Unmatched junction bases numbered 4, after V lost 0 bases and J lost 5 bases. Written as DNA, the CDR3 is TGTGCCAGCAGCTTGGGGGCAGCGGGGGAGACCCAGTACTTC. Its protein is CASSLGAAGETQYF.

The chain joins TRBV7-3 to TRBJ2-1, with TRBD2 matching 8 bases. The germline gives CDR1 SGHTA, CDR2 FQGTGA. This CDR3 contains 14 residues. With 1 base clipped from V and 8 bases from J, the junction kept 4 bases outside the gene matches. The CDR3 DNA reads TGTGCCAGCAGCTTAAGCGGGGGGCAAGATGAGCAGTTCTTC. Encoded protein: CASSLSGGQDEQFF.

The rearrangement uses TRBV6-1 and TRBJ1-2; no definite D call. The V end was cut by 4 bases, the J end by 3 bases, with 12 bases between. This CDR3 spans 14 amino acids. Germline-derived CDR1 and CDR2 are MNHNS and SASEGT. In DNA form, the CDR3 reads TGTGCCAGCAGTGCGCGGGGTGGCGACTATGGCTACACCTTC. Its translation: CASSARGGDYGYTF.

This chain joins TRBV10-2 and TRBJ2-7; 9 positions match TRBD1. The CDR3 sequence is 15 residues long. Germline V gene sequence: CDR1 WSHSY, CDR2 SAAADI. The V and J ends lost 6 bases and 0 bases, in that order; junction bases with no gene match: 6. The CDR3 nucleotides read TGCGCCAGCAGACCAACAGGGGGCGACTCCTACGAGCAGTACTTC. Its protein product is CASRPTGGDSYEQYF.

The chain has TRBV7-8 and TRBJ2-2; D unresolved. The CDR3 extends over 16 amino acids. V dropped 4 bases and J dropped 0 bases, with 12 bases sitting between them. Germline V lookup: CDR1 SGHVS, CDR2 FQNEAQ. CDR3 in DNA: TGTGCCAGCAGCTCCCAACGACACCCGAACACCGGGGAGCTGTTTTTT. Translated, it gives CASSSQRHPNTGELFF.

The chain couples TRBV5-6 to TRBJ2-1, with 15 bases fitting TRBD2. The germline V gene has CDR1 SGHDT and CDR2 YYEEEE. The J segment lost 1 base and the V segment lost 4 bases, leaving 6 bases of the junction unmatched. This CDR3 is 18 amino acids long. As DNA, the CDR3 is TGTGCCAGCAGCCAAGGGACTAGCGGGAGGCGGTCCTACAATGAGCAGTTCTTC. It translates to CASSQGTSGRRSYNEQFF.

The chain carries TRBV10-3 and TRBJ2-7, with a tentative D call TRBD2 (5 bases). V was clipped by 4 bases and J by 3 bases, with 13 bases between them. The CDR3 has 14 residues. Germline V gene data show CDR1 as ENHRY and CDR2 as SYGVKD. CDR3 region: CAISVRGVGYEQYF. The CDR3 nucleotides are TGTGCCATCAGTGTACGGGGAGTAGGCTACGAGCAGTACTTC.

The V and J genes are TRBV10-2 and TRBJ1-1; 9 bases are shared with TRBD1. This CDR3 comprises 13 residues. V shed 7 bases and J 1 base; nucleotides not matched to a gene: 1. Germline V CDR1 and CDR2: WSHSY, SAAADI. The CDR3 DNA reads as TGCGCCAGCATGGGACAGGGGAACACTGAAGCTTTCTTT. As protein: CASMGQGNTEAFF.

This chain joins TRBV29-1 and TRBJ2-5; 7 bases fit TRBD2. Germline V gene sequence: CDR1 SQVTM, CDR2 ANQGSEA. Unmatched junction bases numbered 5, after V lost 8 bases and J lost 2 bases. The CDR3 sequence is 12 residues long. CDR3 DNA: TGCAGCTCTTCAGCGGGACAAGAGACCCAGTACTTC. This sequence encodes CSSSAGQETQYF.

This clone was recorded only once. V usage is TRBV6-5 and J usage is TRBJ2-7, with TRBD2 as a possible D gene (6 bases). This CDR3 has 14 amino acids. V dropped 4 bases and J dropped 0 bases, with 10 bases sitting between them. Germline-derived CDR1 and CDR2 are MNHEY and SVGAGI. The CDR3 spells CASSWEVSSYEQYF. The CDR3 coding sequence is TGTGCCAGCAGTTGGGAGGTATCCTCCTACGAGCAGTACTTC.

The V call is TRBV2, the J call TRBJ1-2; a weak D match, TRBD1 (5 bases). V was pared by 8 bases and J by 6 bases, with 16 bases between. The germline gives CDR1 SNHLY, CDR2 FYNNEI. The CDR3 runs to 13 residues. The CDR3 loop reads CASGTYGGNGYTF. The CDR3 DNA reads as TGTGCCAGCGGGACTTATGGCGGTAATGGCTACACCTTC.

The count of this clone is one. The rearrangement links TRBV6-1 to TRBJ1-1; tentative D call: TRBD1 (5 bases). V shed 1 base and J shed 5 bases, with 8 bases lying between them. The length of the CDR3 is 13 residues. The germline gives CDR1 MNHNS, CDR2 SASEGT. The chain's CDR3 is CASSEEGQTEAFF. The DNA of the CDR3 is TGTGCCAGCAGTGAAGAGGGGCAGACTGAAGCTTTCTTT.

The chain links TRBV21-1 to TRBJ1-5; the table calls TRBD1, which could not be checked here. TRBV21-1 is classified as a pseudogene. This CDR3 region has 14 residues. DNA for the CDR3: TGTGCCAGCAGCCCCGGACAGGGTCTTCCTCCCCAGCATTTT. It yields the protein CASSPGQGLPPQHF.

The genes are TRBV7-3 and TRBJ1-2, with TRBD1 identical over 8 bases. Germline assignment: CDR1 SGHTA and CDR2 FQGTGA. The CDR3 runs 13 residues. J gave up 8 bases and V 2 bases, and 4 bases lay outside the gene matches. CDR3 DNA: TGTGCCAGCAGCTTATCCAGGGGGCAGGGCTACACCTTC. Protein product: CASSLSRGQGYTF.

This chain links TRBV7-8 with TRBJ2-7; 8 bases fit TRBD2. Per germline, CDR1 SGHVS and CDR2 FQNEAQ. The junction had 16 bases not matched to a gene; V was cut back by 7 bases and J by 5 bases. The CDR3 is 16 amino acids. The CDR3 spells CASTTLSGGMLNEQYF. Written as DNA, the CDR3 is TGTGCCAGCACCACCCTCTCGGGGGGGATGTTAAACGAGCAGTACTTC.

The gene calls are TRBV7-3 and TRBJ2-1, with TRBD1 identical over 7 bases. Trimming took 3 bases from V and 10 from J; bases not matched to a gene: 6. CDR3 size: 13 residues. The germline V gene has CDR1 SGHTA and CDR2 FQGTGA. The CDR3 sequence: CASSLHRGREQFF. CDR3 bases: TGTGCCAGCAGCTTGCACAGGGGAAGGGAGCAGTTCTTC.

CDR3 DNA: TGTGCCAGCAGCCCCCCCGGGACAGGGAGGCCCCAGCATTTT. Its translation is CASSPPGTGRPQHF. The chain uses TRBV7-2 and TRBJ1-5; 9 nucleotides align to TRBD1. Per the germline V gene, CDR1 is SGHTA and CDR2 is FQGNSA. The length of the CDR3 is 14 residues. V shed 5 bases and J 9 bases; nucleotides not matched to a gene: 8.

This clone was picked up one time. The chain is built from TRBV28 and TRBJ2-3, with D possibly matching TRBD2 (5 bases). Per the germline V gene, CDR1 is MDHEN and CDR2 is SYDVKM. The CDR3 is 16 amino acids. Trimming pared 5 bases from V and 0 bases from J, leaving 15 bases between. In DNA form, the CDR3 reads TGTGCCAGCAGTGTATCTAGCAACCCTAGCACAGATACGCAGTATTTT. It codes for CASSVSSNPSTDTQYF.

This clone was recorded only once. The genes are TRBV11-2 and TRBJ1-5; 7 bases fit TRBD1. CDR3 length: 15 residues. Germline-derived CDR1 and CDR2 are SGHAT and FQNNGV. V was pared by 5 bases and J by 4 bases, with 8 bases of the junction left unmatched. CDR3 bases: TGTGCCAGCAGCCCGGGGACAGTCCCTAATCAGCCCCAGCATTTT. Amino acid sequence: CASSPGTVPNQPQHF.

V and J are TRBV28 and TRBJ2-7; D might be TRBD2 (6 bases). V shed 10 bases and J shed 0 bases, with 25 bases lying between them. The germline V gene has CDR1 MDHEN and CDR2 SYDVKM. This CDR3 is 17 amino acids long. The CDR3 spells CATNPFKGRGYSYEQYF. Here the CDR3 DNA reads TGTGCCACCAACCCTTTTAAAGGGCGGGGATACTCCTACGAGCAGTACTTC.

V usage is TRBV6-1 and J usage is TRBJ2-1, with 12 bases fitting TRBD2. V dropped 2 bases and J dropped 8; count of bases not matched to a gene: 7. The V gene's germline CDR1 is MNHNS and CDR2 SASEGT. This CDR3 has 16 residues. As DNA, the CDR3 is TGTGCCAGCAGTGAATCTAGCGGGAGGGCGCAGTATGAGCAGTTCTTC. Protein sequence: CASSESSGRAQYEQFF.

The chain joins TRBV10-3 to TRBJ1-2, with TRBD1 identical over 9 bases. V shed 7 bases, J shed 5 bases, and the junction held 23 bases outside the gene matches. Germline V lookup: CDR1 ENHRY, CDR2 SYGVKD. The CDR3 is 19 amino acids. The CDR3 sequence is CAITPNNPQTGGRSYGYTF. CDR3 nucleotides: TGTGCCATCACTCCCAACAACCCCCAAACAGGGGGCAGATCTTATGGCTACACCTTC.

This chain connects TRBV30 to TRBJ2-3; D might be TRBD2 (5 bases). The germline gives CDR1 GTSNPN, CDR2 SVGIG (reference sequence). The V and J ends lost 4 bases and 0 bases respectively, with 8 bases between them. This CDR3 contains 13 residues. The CDR3 DNA sequence: TGTGCCTGGACGGGCGGGAGCACAGATACGCAGTATTTT. Translating gives CAWTGGSTDTQYF.